This TCR beta chain is from a study of neoadjuvant anti-PD-1 for oral cavity cancer. Blood libraries mostly used roughly 500 ng genomic DNA, six replicates each. Clones were sequenced by immunoSEQ multiplex PCR, and TCRdb holds only the in-frame ones, with some missing. The sample includes 12,000 to 15,000 clones, about 70% of them seen just once. CDR1 is MNHEY and CDR2 is SVGAGI in the germline V gene. The CDR3 sequence is 15 residues long. The V and J ends lost 0 bases and 2 bases respectively, with 11 bases between them. Patients had newly diagnosed, untreated stage II-IVA oral cavity squamous cell carcinoma. Analysis of PBMCs was direct, with no culture step.

The sequencing here drew on PBMCs, taken before nivolumab (anti-PD-1) treatment. The receptor comes from a person between 35 and 79 years old with oral cavity squamous cell carcinoma. The gene calls are TRBV6-5 and TRBJ2-7; no clear D. CDR3 in DNA: TGTGCCAGCAGTTACTCATTTGTCAGCACCTACGAGCAGTACTTC. Protein product: CASSYSFVSTYEQYF.